This entry concerns a single T cell receptor (beta chain). Its antigen is unidentified. Other nucleotide sequences in the sample specify the same CDR3. Donors, healthy HIV-negative adults, lacked recent acute infections or vaccinations. The data were taken from a study of shared clonotypes between healthy human individuals. The table came from immunoSEQ multiplex PCR; TCRdb's copy has only in-frame clones and leaves some out. The sample has some 2,000,000 clones, approximately 96% seen once. Germline V gives CDR1 SGHNT, CDR2 YYREEE (reference sequence). J gave up 1 base and V 1 base, and 1 base lay outside the gene matches. The CDR3 has 15 amino acids. Broader study findings: In having few donors, the study represented limited genetic and exposure-history diversity. Richness estimates generally favored naive over memory subsets. The generation probabilities recorded for non-shared clonotypes fell below those of clonotypes shared by all four donors.

This receptor was taken from a man between 18 and 29 years old in good health. The rearrangement links TRBV5-4 to TRBJ2-1, with 8 bases fitting TRBD2. Sequencing input: naive CD4+ T cells sorted from blood. Subset in this sample: CD45RA+ positively selected. DNA for the CDR3: TGTGCCAGCAGCTTGTCTAGCGGGTCCTACAATGAGCAGTTCTTC. Translation: CASSLSSGSYNEQFF.